This T cell receptor (beta chain) was observed in a study of regulatory T cells. Study-wide results and limits: Regulatory T cells showed the strongest V-J pair restriction and V/J gene skewing among patient repertoires. In CD3G-deficient patients, conventional CD4+ T cells were enriched for hydrophobic CDR3 residues at positions 6 and 7.

With respect to this clone: Antigen: not known.

Autoimmunity was present in every CD3G-deficient patient, worse in two. Patients aged 2 to 39 years had fewer naive T cells. CD4+ cells were sorted into CD25-high CD127-low regulatory cells and CD25-low CD127-high conventional cells. CDR1 is SGHRS and CDR2 is YFSETQ in the germline V gene. The CDR3 sequence is 13 residues long. Trimming removed 5 bases from V and 5 bases from J, with 13 bases in between. Amplification used 52 TRBV primers and 13 TRBJ primers. Assay: immunoSEQ multiplex PCR; the TCRdb copy retains only in-frame clones and omits some. Among tens of thousands of clones, roughly 88% were seen once, and the ten largest hold approximately 1.2%.

The receptor was isolated from a child younger than 18 with CD3G deficiency. The chain links TRBV5-1 to TRBJ1-1; D not certain. Sequencing used conventional CD4+ T cells sorted from blood. CDR3 sequence (DNA): TGCGCCAGCAGTCCGGACCCTCGGACTGAAGCTTTCTTT. This codes for CASSPDPRTEAFF.